One sample yielded the 9 T cell receptor beta chains listed below, sequenced in a study of cytomegalovirus exposure and HLA in healthy donors. The primer mix had 60 Vbeta and 13 Jbeta primers. Sequencing was performed with immunoSEQ multiplex PCR; in TCRdb, only in-frame clones are kept and a portion is missing. The table shows about 150,000 clones, with approximately 79% occurring only once. Sequenced input: PBMCs. These receptors came from a woman between 45 and 60 years old in good health and CMV-seropositive.

This chain joins TRBV11-2 and TRBJ2-7; 7 positions match TRBD1. V lost 5 bases, J lost 5 bases, and 9 bases stayed unmatched. The length of the CDR3 is 14 residues. Germline V gene sequence: CDR1 SGHAT, CDR2 FQNNGV. DNA of the CDR3: TGTGCCAGCAGCCAAGGGGGCCAAAGGGACGAGCAGTACTTC. Residues: CASSQGGQRDEQYF.

This clone was counted between two and nine times. The chain joins TRBV7-7 to TRBJ2-7, with D maybe TRBD1 (6 bases). Germline CDR1 is SSHAT and CDR2 is FNYEAQ (reference sequence). Trimming took 3 bases from V and 3 from J, leaving 12 bases between them. This CDR3 contains 14 residues. CDR3 sequence: CASSLGPGDYEQYF. CDR3 sequence (DNA): TGTGCCAGCAGCTTGGGGCCAGGGGACTACGAGCAGTACTTC. Complete variable domain (other parts from reference TRBV7-7 and TRBJ2-7): GAGVSQSPRYKVTKRGQDVTLRCDPISSHATLYWYQQALGQGPEFLTYFNYEAQPDKSGLPSDRFSAERPEGSISTLTIQRTEQRDSAMYRCASSLGPGDYEQYFGPGTRLTVT.

The genes are TRBV7-2 and TRBJ2-3; 8 positions agree with TRBD1. This CDR3 has 15 residues. Germline V gives CDR1 SGHTA, CDR2 FQGNSA. V shed 5 bases and J 4 bases; nucleotides not matched to a gene: 8. The CDR3 loop is CASSGQGRLADTQYF. CDR3 sequence (DNA): TGTGCCAGCAGCGGACAGGGTCGACTGGCAGATACGCAGTATTTT.

The genes are TRBV30 and TRBJ2-2; 12 bases are a match to TRBD2. This CDR3 is 14 amino acids long. From germline, CDR1 is GTSNPN and CDR2 SVGIG (reference sequence). Germline trimming cut 6 bases from V and 5 bases from J; bases unmatched to any gene: 4. The CDR3 here is CACTLAGGTGELFF. CDR3 in DNA: TGTGCCTGTACCCTAGCGGGGGGGACCGGGGAGCTGTTTTTT.

J is TRBJ2-6 and V is TRBV4-1, with D possibly being TRBD1 (6 bases). The germline gives CDR1 MGHRA, CDR2 YSYEKL. Between the trimmed V and J ends, which lost 5 bases and 2 bases, there was a span of 7 bases. The CDR3 spans 14 residues. The DNA of the CDR3 is TGCGCCAGCAGCACAGGGACTGGGGCCAACGTCCTGACTTTC. This gives the protein CASSTGTGANVLTF.

This clone is a singleton in its sample. This chain links TRBV7-2 with TRBJ1-4, with D possibly matching TRBD1 (5 bases). The V end lost 5 bases, the J end lost 12 bases, and 19 bases lay between the germline ends. Per the germline V gene, CDR1 is SGHTA and CDR2 is FQGNSA. The CDR3 has 14 amino acids. As DNA, the CDR3 is TGTGCCAGCAGCGGACAACCCGGGTTAGGGGAACTGTTTTTT. This codes for CASSGQPGLGELFF. The full variable domain, rest sourced from reference TRBV7-2 and TRBJ1-4, is GAGVSQSPSNKVTEKGKDVELRCDPISGHTALYWYRQSLGQGLEFLIYFQGNSAPDKSGLPSDRFSAERTGGSVSTLTIQRTQQEDSAVYLCASSGQPGLGELFFGSGTQLSVL.

V is TRBV14 and J is TRBJ1-2; 8 nucleotides align to TRBD1. Trimming at V came to 4 bases and at J to 5 bases, leaving 12 bases not matched to a gene. This CDR3 region has 16 residues. Per germline, CDR1 SGHDN and CDR2 FVKESK. CDR3 residues: CASSRTPGQGGYGYTF. CDR3 bases: TGTGCCAGCAGCCGGACTCCAGGACAGGGAGGTTATGGCTACACCTTC.

The chain links TRBV19 to TRBJ2-3; 9 bases agree with TRBD1. CDR3 length: 16 residues. The germline V gene has CDR1 LNHDA and CDR2 SQIVND (reference sequence). V shed 3 bases and J 2 bases; nucleotides not matched to a gene: 6. The CDR3, as DNA: TGTGCCAGTAGTATCTTGACAGGGGGAGACACAGATACGCAGTATTTT. Its protein is CASSILTGGDTDTQYF.

The J gene is TRBJ1-2, the V gene TRBV11-2; 8 bases align to TRBD1. Germline lookup yields CDR1 SGHAT and CDR2 FQNNGV. The trim removed 4 bases at V and 3 bases at J, leaving 7 bases unmatched. The CDR3 extends over 15 amino acids. In DNA form, the CDR3 reads TGTGCCAGCAGCTCTCGCAGGGGGCAAGACTATGGCTACACCTTC. Amino acid sequence: CASSSRRGQDYGYTF.